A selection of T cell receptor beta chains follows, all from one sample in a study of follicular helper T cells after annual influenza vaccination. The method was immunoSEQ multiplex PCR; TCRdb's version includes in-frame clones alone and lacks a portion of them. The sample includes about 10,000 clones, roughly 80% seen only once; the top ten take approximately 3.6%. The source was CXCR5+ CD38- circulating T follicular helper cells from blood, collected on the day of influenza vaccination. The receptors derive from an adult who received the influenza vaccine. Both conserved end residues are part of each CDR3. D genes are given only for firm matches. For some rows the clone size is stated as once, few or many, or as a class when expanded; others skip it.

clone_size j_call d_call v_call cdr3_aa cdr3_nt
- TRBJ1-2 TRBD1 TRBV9 CASSEGGQGFYGYTF TGTGCCAGCAGCGAGGGGGGACAGGGATTCTATGGCTACACCTTC
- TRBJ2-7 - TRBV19 CASMAADSYEQYF TGTGCCAGTATGGCGGCGGACTCCTACGAGCAGTACTTC
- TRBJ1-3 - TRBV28 CASSTSGNTIYF TGTGCCAGCAGCACCTCTGGAAACACCATATATTTT
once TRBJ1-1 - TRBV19 CASSIRRGRRNTEAFF TGTGCCAGTAGTATAAGGAGGGGGAGGCGGAACACTGAAGCTTTCTTT
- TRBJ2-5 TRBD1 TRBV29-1 CSVEEGTGGGTQYF TGCAGCGTTGAAGAAGGGACAGGGGGCGGAACCCAGTACTTC
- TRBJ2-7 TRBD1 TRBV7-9 CASARDRAYEQYF TGTGCCAGCGCCCGGGACAGAGCCTACGAGCAGTACTTC
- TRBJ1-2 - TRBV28 CASSGRDPYGYTF TGTGCCAGCAGTGGGAGGGACCCCTATGGCTACACCTTC
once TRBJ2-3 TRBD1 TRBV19 CASSRGAGFNPGQGTQYF TGTGCCAGTAGTAGAGGGGCAGGGTTTAATCCGGGACAGGGTACGCAGTATTTT
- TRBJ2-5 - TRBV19 CASSRTDLGETQYF TGTGCCAGTAGTAGGACAGATCTGGGAGAGACCCAGTACTTC
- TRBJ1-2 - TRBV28 CASSLPGGGYYGYTF TGTGCCAGCAGCTTACCTGGGGGAGGGTACTATGGCTACACCTTC
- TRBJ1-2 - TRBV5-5 CASSQANYGYTF TGTGCCAGCAGCCAAGCTAACTATGGCTACACCTTC
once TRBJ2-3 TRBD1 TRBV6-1 CASRKGQGGTDTQYF TGTGCCAGCAGGAAGGGACAGGGGGGCACAGATACGCAGTATTTT
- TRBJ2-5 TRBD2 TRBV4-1 CASSQLRGGLETQYF TGCGCCAGCAGCCAATTGCGGGGGGGCCTAGAGACCCAGTACTTC
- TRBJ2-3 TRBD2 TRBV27 CASSPLRGGIDTQYF TGTGCCAGCAGTCCACTACGGGGAGGGATAGATACGCAGTATTTT
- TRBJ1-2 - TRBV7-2 CASSPGRHYGYTF TGTGCCAGCAGCCCCGGAAGACACTATGGCTACACCTTC
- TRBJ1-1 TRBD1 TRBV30 CAWGTGTNTEAFF TGTGCCTGGGGGACAGGGACCAACACTGAAGCTTTCTTT
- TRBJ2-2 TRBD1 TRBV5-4 CASSRGQGARTGELFF TGTGCCAGCAGCCGCGGGCAGGGGGCGCGCACCGGGGAGCTGTTTTTT
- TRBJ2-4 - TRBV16 CASSQSLASQGIQYF TGTGCCAGCAGCCAATCGTTGGCTTCTCAAGGCATTCAGTACTTC
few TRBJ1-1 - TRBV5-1 CASSLGGVNTEAFF TGCGCCAGCAGCCTGGGAGGTGTTAACACTGAAGCTTTCTTT
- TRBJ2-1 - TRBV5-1 CASSLGGSYNEQFF TGCGCCAGCAGCTTGGGCGGTTCCTACAATGAGCAGTTCTTC
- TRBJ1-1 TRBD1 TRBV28 CASRRPGTGGMNTEAFF TGTGCCAGCAGGCGTCCGGGGACAGGGGGCATGAACACTGAAGCTTTCTTT
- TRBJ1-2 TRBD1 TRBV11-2 CASSLFQGDYGYTF TGTGCCAGCAGCTTATTCCAGGGGGACTATGGCTACACCTTC
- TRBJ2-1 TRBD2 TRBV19 CASSTQAGAPNEQFF TGTGCCAGTAGTACCCAAGCGGGAGCCCCCAATGAGCAGTTCTTC
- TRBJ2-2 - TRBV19 CASKDTSSNTGELFF TGTGCCAGTAAAGACACTTCGTCGAACACCGGGGAGCTGTTTTTT
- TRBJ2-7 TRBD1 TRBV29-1 CSVAGQTFEQYF TGCAGCGTTGCGGGACAGACCTTCGAGCAGTACTTC
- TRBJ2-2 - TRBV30 CAWSLRRELFF TGTGCCTGGAGCCTTCGCCGGGAGCTGTTTTTT
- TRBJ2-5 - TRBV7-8 CASSLGGFGETQYF TGTGCCAGCAGCTTAGGAGGGTTTGGCGAGACCCAGTACTTC
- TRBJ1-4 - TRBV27 CASKAPTGGEKLFF TGTGCCAGCAAAGCACCTACGGGGGGAGAAAAACTGTTTTTT
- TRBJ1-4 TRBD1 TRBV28 CASSLWGQGNEKLFF TGTGCCAGCAGTTTATGGGGACAGGGTAATGAAAAACTGTTTTTT
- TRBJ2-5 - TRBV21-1 CASSKGTEDRQETQYF TGTGCCAGCAGCAAAGGGACAGAAGATAGGCAAGAGACCCAGTACTTC
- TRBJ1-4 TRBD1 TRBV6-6 CASSFRDRGNEKLFF TGTGCCAGCAGCTTCCGGGACAGGGGAAATGAAAAACTGTTTTTT
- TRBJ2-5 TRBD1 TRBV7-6 CASSLAGGTGSETQYF TGTGCCAGCAGCTTAGCAGGGGGGACAGGGTCCGAGACCCAGTACTTC
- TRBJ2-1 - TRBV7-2 CASSLGVGDNEQFF TGTGCCAGCAGCCTAGGGGTAGGGGACAATGAGCAGTTCTTC
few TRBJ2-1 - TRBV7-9 CASSPGTENNEQFF TGTGCCAGCAGCCCTGGGACCGAAAACAATGAGCAGTTCTTC
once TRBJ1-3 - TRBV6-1 CASSERTYGNTIYF TGTGCCAGCAGTGAGAGGACGTACGGAAACACCATATATTTT
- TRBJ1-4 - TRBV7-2 CASNFGLSGEKLFF TGTGCCAGCAACTTCGGGCTGTCAGGAGAAAAACTGTTTTTT
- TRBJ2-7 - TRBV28 CASRPGAVHYEQYF TGTGCCAGCAGGCCCGGGGCAGTACATTACGAGCAGTACTTC
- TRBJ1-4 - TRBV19 CASSPSLNEKLFF TGTGCCAGTAGTCCTTCGCTGAATGAAAAACTGTTTTTT
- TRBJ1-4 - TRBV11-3 CASSLIDSANEKLFF TGTGCCAGCAGCTTAATAGATAGCGCTAATGAAAAACTGTTTTTT
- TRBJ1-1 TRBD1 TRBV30 CAWKTGTNTEAFF TGTGCCTGGAAGACAGGGACGAACACTGAAGCTTTCTTT
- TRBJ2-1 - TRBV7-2 CASSLFSEAYNEQFF TGTGCCAGCAGCTTATTCTCGGAAGCCTACAATGAGCAGTTCTTC
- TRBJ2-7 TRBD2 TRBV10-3 CAISESSGSAYEQYF TGTGCCATCAGTGAGTCGAGCGGGAGTGCTTACGAGCAGTACTTC
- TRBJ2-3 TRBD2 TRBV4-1 CASSQVTGTSGRGTDTQYF TGCGCCAGCAGCCAAGTCACCGGGACTAGCGGGAGAGGGACAGATACGCAGTATTTT
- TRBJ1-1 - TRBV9 CASSVDPMNTEAFF TGTGCCAGCAGCGTAGATCCCATGAACACTGAAGCTTTCTTT
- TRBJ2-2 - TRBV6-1 CASSPDPHTGELFF TGTGCCAGCAGCCCAGATCCTCACACCGGGGAGCTGTTTTTT
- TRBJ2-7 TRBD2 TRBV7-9 CASSLSGSGYEQYF TGTGCCAGCAGCCTTAGCGGGAGTGGCTACGAGCAGTACTTC
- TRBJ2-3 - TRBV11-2 CASSLMGRGDTQYF TGTGCCAGCAGCTTGATGGGCCGGGGAGATACGCAGTATTTT